A selection of T cell receptor beta chains follows, all from one sample in a study of cytomegalovirus exposure and HLA in healthy donors. Clones were sequenced by immunoSEQ multiplex PCR, and TCRdb holds only the in-frame ones, with some missing. The sample holds approximately 150,000 clones, under 75% seen once. The sample comprised PBMCs. These TCRs come from a woman in her sixties in good health and CMV-seropositive. Both conserved end residues are part of each CDR3. D genes are given only for firm matches. The size field is filled for only some rows; it gives once, few, many or a size class.

d_gene: -
len: 12
abundance: -
v_gene: TRBV28
j_gene: TRBJ2-1
CDR3nt: TGTGCCAGCAGTTTAGCAGGGTATGAGCAGTTCTTC
CDR3aa: CASSLAGYEQFF

d_gene: TRBD2
len: 15
abundance: -
v_gene: TRBV9
j_gene: TRBJ2-7
CDR3nt: TGTGCCAGCAGCGTAGAGGGCGGGAGCTCCTACGAGCAGTACTTC
CDR3aa: CASSVEGGSSYEQYF

d_gene: -
len: 17
abundance: -
v_gene: TRBV21-1
j_gene: TRBJ2-1
CDR3nt: TGTGCCAGCAGCAAGGTGCCGGGGGAAACTCTGAGGAATGAGCAGTTCTTC
CDR3aa: CASSKVPGETLRNEQFF

d_gene: -
len: 14
abundance: -
v_gene: TRBV4-1
j_gene: TRBJ2-5
CDR3nt: TGCGCCAGCAGCCCCCAGGATGCGGGGGAGACCCAGTACTTC
CDR3aa: CASSPQDAGETQYF

d_gene: TRBD2
len: 17
abundance: -
v_gene: TRBV28
j_gene: TRBJ2-3
CDR3nt: TGTGCCAGCAGGGCGGGACTAGCGGGAGGTAGCACAGATACGCAGTATTTT
CDR3aa: CASRAGLAGGSTDTQYF

d_gene: TRBD1
len: 14
abundance: once
v_gene: TRBV5-1
j_gene: TRBJ2-2
CDR3nt: TGCGCCAGCAGCGAGACAGGGACCACCGGGGAGCTGTTTTTT
CDR3aa: CASSETGTTGELFF

d_gene: -
len: 16
abundance: -
v_gene: TRBV28
j_gene: TRBJ1-2
CDR3nt: TGTGCCAGCAGTTTATTTAGACAGTATTGGCTCTATGGCTACACCTTC
CDR3aa: CASSLFRQYWLYGYTF

d_gene: -
len: 11
abundance: many
v_gene: TRBV7-2
j_gene: TRBJ2-7
CDR3nt: TGTGCCAGCAGCTTAGGAGTCGAGCAGTACTTC
CDR3aa: CASSLGVEQYF

d_gene: TRBD2
len: 16
abundance: -
v_gene: TRBV7-2
j_gene: TRBJ2-2
CDR3nt: TGTGCCAGCAGCTCCCTGGGACTAGCTAACACCGGGGAGCTGTTTTTT
CDR3aa: CASSSLGLANTGELFF

d_gene: TRBD1
len: 15
abundance: few
v_gene: TRBV19
j_gene: TRBJ1-5
CDR3nt: TGTGCCAGTAAGACAGGGGTTGGTAGCAATCAGCCCCAGCATTTT
CDR3aa: CASKTGVGSNQPQHF

d_gene: TRBD1
len: 15
abundance: -
v_gene: TRBV27
j_gene: TRBJ1-4
CDR3nt: TGTGCCAGCAGACAGGGGGCGCTGACTAATGAAAAACTGTTTTTT
CDR3aa: CASRQGALTNEKLFF

d_gene: TRBD2
len: 14
abundance: few
v_gene: TRBV29-1
j_gene: TRBJ2-7
CDR3nt: TGCAGCGTTGGAGGAAGACTAGCGAGCCACGAGCAGTACTTC
CDR3aa: CSVGGRLASHEQYF

d_gene: -
len: 14
abundance: -
v_gene: TRBV11-2
j_gene: TRBJ2-7
CDR3nt: TGTGCCAGCAGCCCCCCAGGTGGCTACTACGAGCAGTACTTC
CDR3aa: CASSPPGGYYEQYF

d_gene: -
len: 13
abundance: -
v_gene: TRBV12-5
j_gene: TRBJ2-7
CDR3nt: TGTGCTAGTGGTGTTACAAAAACCTACGAGCAGTACTTC
CDR3aa: CASGVTKTYEQYF

d_gene: -
len: 13
abundance: few
v_gene: TRBV11-3
j_gene: TRBJ1-1
CDR3nt: TGTGCCAGCAGCTCGGACAGCGGCACTGAAGCTTTCTTT
CDR3aa: CASSSDSGTEAFF

d_gene: -
len: 15
abundance: -
v_gene: TRBV19
j_gene: TRBJ1-5
CDR3nt: TGTGCCAGTAGGATCCAGGGGAATAGCAATCAGCCCCAGCATTTT
CDR3aa: CASRIQGNSNQPQHF

d_gene: TRBD1
len: 17
abundance: -
v_gene: TRBV28
j_gene: TRBJ1-3
CDR3nt: TGTGCCAGCAGCACTGACAGGGATGGGGGTGCTGGAAACACCATATATTTT
CDR3aa: CASSTDRDGGAGNTIYF

d_gene: -
len: 16
abundance: -
v_gene: TRBV27
j_gene: TRBJ2-1
CDR3nt: TGTGCCAGCAGTCCGCTCGACAGTACCCTCTACAATGAGCAGTTCTTC
CDR3aa: CASSPLDSTLYNEQFF

d_gene: TRBD1
len: 14
abundance: -
v_gene: TRBV19
j_gene: TRBJ2-7
CDR3nt: TGTGCCAGTAGTATAACCGGGACAGACTACGAGCAGTACTTC
CDR3aa: CASSITGTDYEQYF

d_gene: TRBD2
len: 13
abundance: -
v_gene: TRBV5-1
j_gene: TRBJ2-3
CDR3nt: TGCGCCAGTTGCTATGCGGGGGAGGATACGCAGTATTTT
CDR3aa: CASCYAGEDTQYF

d_gene: -
len: 16
abundance: few
v_gene: TRBV7-9
j_gene: TRBJ1-5
CDR3nt: TGTGCCAGCAGCTTAGTAGACAGATATAGCAATCAGCCCCAGCATTTT
CDR3aa: CASSLVDRYSNQPQHF

d_gene: TRBD2
len: 19
abundance: -
v_gene: TRBV9
j_gene: TRBJ2-1
CDR3nt: TGTGCCAGCAGCGTATCGCCACTAGCGGGAGGCTGGAGTATAAATGAGCAGTTCTTC
CDR3aa: CASSVSPLAGGWSINEQFF

d_gene: -
len: 17
abundance: -
v_gene: TRBV4-2
j_gene: TRBJ2-5
CDR3nt: TGTGCCAGCAGCCAAGTTGGGCAGGGCGAATACCAAGAGGCCCAGTACTTC
CDR3aa: CASSQVGQGEYQEAQYF

d_gene: -
len: 11
abundance: few
v_gene: TRBV7-2
j_gene: TRBJ2-5
CDR3nt: TGTGCCAGCAGCTTCCGGGAGACCCAGTACTTC
CDR3aa: CASSFRETQYF

d_gene: TRBD2
len: 16
abundance: -
v_gene: TRBV30
j_gene: TRBJ2-3
CDR3nt: TGTGCCTGGAGTGCAGCGACTAGCGGGACCACAGATACGCAGTATTTT
CDR3aa: CAWSAATSGTTDTQYF

d_gene: -
len: 12
abundance: -
v_gene: TRBV14
j_gene: TRBJ2-1
CDR3nt: TGTGCCAGCAGCCAAGTAGCCAATGAGCAGTTCTTC
CDR3aa: CASSQVANEQFF

d_gene: TRBD2
len: 17
abundance: -
v_gene: TRBV7-3
j_gene: TRBJ2-6
CDR3nt: TGTGCCAGCAGCTTAACTAGCGGGTACTCTGGGGCCAACGTCCTGACTTTC
CDR3aa: CASSLTSGYSGANVLTF

d_gene: TRBD1
len: 15
abundance: few
v_gene: TRBV6-1
j_gene: TRBJ1-4
CDR3nt: TGTGCCAGCAGACCTGAGACAGGGGGCGCCGGAAAACTGTTTTTT
CDR3aa: CASRPETGGAGKLFF

d_gene: -
len: 18
abundance: -
v_gene: TRBV10-3
j_gene: TRBJ1-1
CDR3nt: TGTGCCATCAGTGCTAGGATTGGGGCAGCCGACATGAACACTGAAGCTTTCTTT
CDR3aa: CAISARIGAADMNTEAFF

d_gene: -
len: 14
abundance: -
v_gene: TRBV10-1
j_gene: TRBJ2-7
CDR3nt: TGCGCCAGCAGTGACGGGTTCCCCTCCTACGAGCAGTACTTC
CDR3aa: CASSDGFPSYEQYF

d_gene: TRBD1
len: 15
abundance: -
v_gene: TRBV28
j_gene: TRBJ2-7
CDR3nt: TGTGCCAGCACCGCAGTTTTTGACCGACAGGGCGAGCAGTACTTC
CDR3aa: CASTAVFDRQGEQYF

d_gene: TRBD1
len: 14
abundance: -
v_gene: TRBV5-4
j_gene: TRBJ2-3
CDR3nt: TGTGCCAGCAGAATACAGGGGGCACAAGATACGCAGTATTTT
CDR3aa: CASRIQGAQDTQYF

d_gene: -
len: 17
abundance: -
v_gene: TRBV12-2
j_gene: TRBJ2-1
CDR3nt: TGTGCAAGTCGCTTAGCGCTTAAGCGGGAGGGCCCCAATGAGCAGTTCTTC
CDR3aa: CASRLALKREGPNEQFF

d_gene: TRBD1
len: 16
abundance: -
v_gene: TRBV9
j_gene: TRBJ2-2
CDR3nt: TGTGCCAGCAGCTTTACCGGGACAGATTACACCGGGGAGCTGTTTTTT
CDR3aa: CASSFTGTDYTGELFF

d_gene: -
len: 15
abundance: -
v_gene: TRBV6-5
j_gene: TRBJ1-2
CDR3nt: TGTGCCAGCAGTCCGCCAGGGGCTTCAATTGACGGCTACACCTTC
CDR3aa: CASSPPGASIDGYTF

d_gene: -
len: 15
abundance: -
v_gene: TRBV28
j_gene: TRBJ1-1
CDR3nt: TGTGCCAGCAGAGACCTTTCCCGGGTTAACACTGAAGCTTTCTTT
CDR3aa: CASRDLSRVNTEAFF

d_gene: TRBD1
len: 17
abundance: -
v_gene: TRBV27
j_gene: TRBJ2-6
CDR3nt: TGTGCCAGCAGACCAGGACAGGGGGCACGGGGGGCCAACGTCCTGACTTTC
CDR3aa: CASRPGQGARGANVLTF

d_gene: -
len: 16
abundance: -
v_gene: TRBV12-5
j_gene: TRBJ1-1
CDR3nt: TGTGCTAGTGGTTTGGTACCCCCACAACCCTACACTGAAGCTTTCTTT
CDR3aa: CASGLVPPQPYTEAFF

d_gene: -
len: 17
abundance: -
v_gene: TRBV23-1
j_gene: TRBJ2-1
CDR3nt: TGCGCCAGCAGTCAAGGCCTGGGGCAGAGCTCCTACAATGAGCAGTTCTTC
CDR3aa: CASSQGLGQSSYNEQFF